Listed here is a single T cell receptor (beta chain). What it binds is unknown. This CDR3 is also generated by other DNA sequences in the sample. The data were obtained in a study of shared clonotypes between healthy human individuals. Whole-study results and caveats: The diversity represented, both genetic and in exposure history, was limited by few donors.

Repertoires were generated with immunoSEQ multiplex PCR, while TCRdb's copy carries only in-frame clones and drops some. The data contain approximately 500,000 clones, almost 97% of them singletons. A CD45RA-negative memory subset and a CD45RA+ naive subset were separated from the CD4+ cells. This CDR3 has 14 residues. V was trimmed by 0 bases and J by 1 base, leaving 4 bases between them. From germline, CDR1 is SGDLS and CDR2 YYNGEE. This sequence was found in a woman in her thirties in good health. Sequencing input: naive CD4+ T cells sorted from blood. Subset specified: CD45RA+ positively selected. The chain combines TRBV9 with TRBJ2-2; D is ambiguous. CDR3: CASSVGQNTGELFF. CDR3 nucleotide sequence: TGTGCCAGCAGCGTAGGACAGAACACCGGGGAGCTGTTTTTT. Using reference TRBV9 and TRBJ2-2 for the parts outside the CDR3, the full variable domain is DSGVTQTPKHLITATGQRVTLRCSPRSGDLSVYWYQQSLDQGLQFLIQYYNGEERAKGNILERFSAQQFPDLHSELNLSSLELGDSALYFCASSVGQNTGELFFGEGSRLTVL.